The clone carrying this TCR beta chain came up a few times. The antigen remains unidentified. Each CDR3 protein is one row after TCRdb ran MiXCR on the 5' RACE reads. This sample carries some 260,000 distinct CDR3 sequences, 15% to 20% of them seen once, and the ten largest clones take 3% to 4.5%. The germline gives CDR1 DFQATT, CDR2 SNEGSKA (reference sequence). This CDR3 has 16 residues. The ends were cut back, 1 base at V and 0 bases at J, with 14 bases in the middle. This sample was taken from a study of T-cell memory formation after mild COVID-19. Study context: Largely donor-specific sequence clusters came from a couple of donors. Overall study results and limits: The study found contracting CD4+ clones mainly in CM and EM and contracting CD8+ clones in EMRA.

This TCR came from a man younger than 35 who had mild COVID-19 (a few samples of this study predate the infection). Cell type and time point are not known. Sequencing was performed on PBMCs or a T cell subset sorted from them (not recorded which). The chain links TRBV20-1 to TRBJ2-3; TRBD2 is a possible D gene (6 bases). CDR3 sequence reads: CSARAISGTSTDTQYF. The CDR3 coding sequence is TGCAGTGCTAGAGCCATATCCGGGACTAGCACAGATACGCAGTATTTT.